These 21 T cell receptor beta chains were sequenced from one sample in a study of shared clonotypes between healthy human individuals. Terminally differentiated effector memory CD45RA+ cells were left out of the naive CD8 fraction, which was CD45RO-negative and positively selected for CCR7. The table came from immunoSEQ multiplex PCR; TCRdb's copy has only in-frame clones and leaves some out. This repertoire shows about 2.1 million clones, just over 90% found once; its top ten account for about 1.8%. Sequencing was done on a sample of naive CD8+ T cells from PBMCs. These receptors originate from a man aged 18 to 29 in good health. Some clones in this sample may be carry-over from other donors' samples.

This CDR3 is CASSEIWGSDEQFF. For the CDR3, the DNA is TGTGCCAGCAGTGAGATATGGGGTAGCGATGAGCAGTTCTTC. The chain is built from TRBV25-1 and TRBJ2-1, with D possibly matching TRBD2 (5 bases). The ends were cut back, 3 bases at V and 8 bases at J, with 14 bases in the middle. Germline V gene lookup returns CDR1 MGHDK and CDR2 SYGVNS. CDR3 length equals 14 residues.

The genes are TRBV4-3 and TRBJ2-2; possibly TRBD2 for D (6 bases). V gave up 4 bases and J gave up 7 bases, with 16 bases separating them. From germline, CDR1 is LGHNA and CDR2 YSLEER. The CDR3 covers 15 residues. The CDR3 sequence is CASSRTFLGGGELFF. CDR3 DNA sequence: TGCGCCAGCAGCCGTACCTTCCTGGGAGGCGGGGAGCTGTTTTTT.

V gene TRBV7-9 combines with J gene TRBJ2-3, with 8 bases aligning to TRBD2. Germline loops: CDR1 SEHNR, CDR2 FQNEAQ (reference sequence). Germline trimming cut 6 bases from V and 8 bases from J; bases unmatched to any gene: 16. The CDR3 loop spans 16 amino acids. The CDR3 spells CASRTAGTSGVGTQYF. Here the CDR3 DNA reads TGTGCCAGCAGAACAGCCGGGACTAGTGGGGTGGGTACGCAGTATTTT.

This clone was observed a single time. V and J are TRBV7-9 and TRBJ2-3; D unclear. Trimming took off 5 bases at V and 6 bases at J, with 24 bases between the two ends. The germline V gene encodes CDR1 SEHNR and CDR2 FQNEAQ (reference sequence). The CDR3 runs to 17 residues. DNA of the CDR3: TGTGCCAGCAGCCCACAGTTCCGGCGCACCCATCTCGATACGCAGTATTTT. It translates to CASSPQFRRTHLDTQYF.

The chain couples TRBV23-1 to TRBJ1-5, with a tentative D call TRBD1 (5 bases). TRBV23-1 is labeled an ORF, and its function is uncertain. The CDR3 loop spans 17 amino acids. V was cut by 3 bases and J by 3 bases, with 18 bases left in between. This CDR3 is CASSHSSGRPDNQPQHF. The DNA for the CDR3 is TGCGCCAGCAGTCATTCATCAGGGAGACCCGACAATCAGCCCCAGCATTTT.

The rearrangement uses TRBV6-1 and TRBJ1-2; D unresolved. The CDR3 has 13 residues. Per the germline V gene, CDR1 is MNHNS and CDR2 is SASEGT. V dropped 2 bases and J dropped 7 bases, with 11 bases sitting between them. CDR3 sequence reads: CASSELGPAGYTF. CDR3 coding DNA: TGTGCCAGCAGTGAATTGGGCCCGGCTGGCTACACCTTC.

The rearrangement uses TRBV4-3 and TRBJ1-2, with a tentative D call TRBD1 (5 bases). CDR3 length equals 18 residues. Trimming cost V 0 bases and J 4 bases, with 21 bases left between them. Germline CDR1 reads LGHNA; CDR2 reads YSLEER. CDR3 protein: CASSQDLFGALKPYGYTF. In nucleotides, the CDR3 is TGCGCCAGCAGCCAAGATCTATTTGGGGCCTTAAAACCCTATGGCTACACCTTC.

The chain links TRBV10-3 to TRBJ2-2; TRBD2 might be the D (5 bases). CDR3 length equals 16 residues. Trimming took off 3 bases at V and 7 bases at J, with 18 bases between the two ends. Germline assignment: CDR1 ENHRY and CDR2 SYGVKD. CDR3 nucleotide sequence: TGTGCCATCAGTGATACTCGGGAAGGTCCGGGCGGGGAGCTGTTTTTT. Its translation is CAISDTREGPGGELFF.

The rearrangement joins TRBV10-1 to TRBJ2-1, with 11 nucleotides matching TRBD2. CDR1 is WNHNN, CDR2 SYGVQD, per germline (reference sequence). V shed 5 bases and J 9 bases; nucleotides not matched to a gene: 9. This CDR3 spans 15 amino acids. CDR3 sequence reads: CASSFTSGGRVEQFF. CDR3 sequence (DNA): TGCGCCAGCAGTTTCACTAGCGGGGGCCGGGTTGAGCAGTTCTTC.

This rearrangement joins TRBV4-1 to TRBJ2-7; D may be TRBD1 (6 bases). Germline lookup yields CDR1 MGHRA and CDR2 YSYEKL. The CDR3 extends over 16 amino acids. Trimming stripped 4 bases from V and 0 bases from J, with 16 bases between. The CDR3: CASSPTGQPFSYEQYF. The CDR3 region has the DNA TGCGCCAGCAGCCCAACAGGGCAACCATTCTCCTACGAGCAGTACTTC.

The rearrangement joins TRBV29-1 to TRBJ2-7; either TRBD1 or TRBD2 may supply D (6 bases each). This CDR3 spans 14 amino acids. Trimming shortened V by 3 bases and J by 0 bases, and 12 bases separated the two germline ends. Germline lookup yields CDR1 SQVTM and CDR2 ANQGSEA. The CDR3 reads CSVEGGSSSYEQYF. CDR3 DNA sequence: TGCAGCGTTGAGGGGGGCTCAAGCTCCTACGAGCAGTACTTC.

This sequence joins TRBV27 and TRBJ2-2, with D uncertain. The V end lost 1 base, the J end lost 6 bases, and 6 bases lay between the germline ends. The germline V gene has CDR1 MNHEY and CDR2 SMNVEV (reference sequence). The CDR3 consists of 13 residues. The CDR3 protein is CASSLFLPGELFF. Here the CDR3 DNA reads TGTGCCAGCAGTTTATTCTTGCCCGGGGAGCTGTTTTTT.

V is TRBV27 and J is TRBJ2-4; 9 positions match TRBD2. The CDR3 extends over 15 amino acids. Germline V gene lookup returns CDR1 MNHEY and CDR2 SMNVEV (reference sequence). J lost 5 bases, V lost 3 bases, and 5 bases had no gene match. The DNA for the CDR3 is TGTGCCAGCAGTTTTTCGGCGGGAGGGCAAAACATTCAGTACTTC. Amino acids: CASSFSAGGQNIQYF.

Remarks on this clone: The identical CDR3 is also encoded by other nucleotide sequences in the sample. V and J are TRBV6-5 and TRBJ1-1, with D tentatively TRBD1 (6 bases). The CDR3 consists of 13 residues. Germline V CDR1 and CDR2: MNHEY, SVGAGI. The ends were cut back, 2 bases at V and 2 bases at J, with 6 bases in the middle. CDR3 loop: CASSYGGNTEAFF. The CDR3 DNA sequence: TGTGCCAGCAGTTACGGGGGCAACACTGAAGCTTTCTTT.

Turning to this clone: This sample includes further DNA sequences coding for the same CDR3. The gene calls are TRBV28 and TRBJ1-4, with D unresolved. This CDR3 spans 14 amino acids. V was pared by 3 bases and J by 0 bases, with 5 bases between. Germline V gives CDR1 MDHEN, CDR2 SYDVKM. CDR3 protein: CASSFRSTNEKLFF. CDR3 coding DNA: TGTGCCAGCAGTTTTCGATCAACTAATGAAAAACTGTTTTTT. The full variable domain, completed using reference TRBV28 and TRBJ1-4, is DVKVTQSSRYLVKRTGEKVFLECVQDMDHENMFWYRQDPGLGLRLIYFSYDVKMKEKGDIPEGYSVSREKKERFSLILESASTNQTSMYLCASSFRSTNEKLFFGSGTQLSVL.

V is TRBV29-1 and J is TRBJ1-1; D is possibly TRBD1 (5 bases). The V gene's germline CDR1 is SQVTM and CDR2 ANQGSEA. CDR3 length: 15 residues. V lost 5 bases and J lost 4, with 20 bases in between. The CDR3 reads CSVSGTWGGGTEAFF. The CDR3 region has the DNA TGCAGCGTTTCCGGGACCTGGGGGGGTGGCACTGAAGCTTTCTTT.

The chain carries TRBV2 and TRBJ1-3; TRBD1 is a possible D gene (5 bases). The CDR3 loop spans 14 amino acids. V was pared by 8 bases and J by 1 base, with 12 bases between. Germline CDR1 and CDR2: SNHLY and FYNNEI. The CDR3 loop is CASWDANSGNTIYF. The CDR3 DNA sequence: TGTGCCAGCTGGGACGCTAATTCTGGAAACACCATATATTTT. Supplemented by reference TRBV2 and TRBJ1-3, the full variable domain reads EPEVTQTPSHQVTQMGQEVILRCVPISNHLYFYWYRQILGQKVEFLVSFYNNEISEKSEIFDDQFSVERPDGSNFTLKIRSTKLEDSAMYFCASWDANSGNTIYFGEGSWLTVV.

The chain joins TRBV6-5 to TRBJ2-1, with unresolved D. Germline lookup yields CDR1 MNHEY and CDR2 SVGAGI. There are 14 residues in the CDR3. V dropped 5 bases and J dropped 7 bases, with 15 bases sitting between them. CDR3 loop: CASSPFQLSNEQFF. The CDR3 DNA follows: TGTGCCAGCAGTCCCTTTCAGCTGAGTAATGAGCAGTTCTTC.

The chain recombines TRBV4-1 with TRBJ2-2, with D tentatively TRBD1 (6 bases). Trimming left V 1 base short and J 4 bases short, with 13 bases between. The CDR3 runs 16 residues. Looked up from germline, CDR1 is MGHRA and CDR2 is YSYEKL. In nucleotides, the CDR3 is TGCGCCAGCAGCCAAGTAGGCAGGGACATCACCGGGGAGCTGTTTTTT. Its protein product is CASSQVGRDITGELFF.

V and J are TRBV4-1 and TRBJ1-3; D uncertain. This CDR3 has 16 amino acids. Per the germline V gene, CDR1 is MGHRA and CDR2 is YSYEKL. Between the trimmed V and J ends, which lost 5 bases and 0 bases, there was a span of 14 bases. This CDR3 is CASSYWTAVSGNTIYF. The DNA for the CDR3 is TGCGCCAGCAGCTACTGGACCGCCGTCTCTGGAAACACCATATATTTT.

The chain employs TRBV5-8 and TRBJ2-3, with 13 bases matching TRBD2. V lost 4 bases to trimming and J lost 3 bases; unmatched junction nucleotides: 8. From germline, CDR1 is SGHTS and CDR2 YDEGEE. The length of the CDR3 is 17 residues. The CDR3 bases are TGTGCCAGCAGCCTGGGACTAGCGGGGTTGGGGACAGATACGCAGTATTTT. Protein product: CASSLGLAGLGTDTQYF.